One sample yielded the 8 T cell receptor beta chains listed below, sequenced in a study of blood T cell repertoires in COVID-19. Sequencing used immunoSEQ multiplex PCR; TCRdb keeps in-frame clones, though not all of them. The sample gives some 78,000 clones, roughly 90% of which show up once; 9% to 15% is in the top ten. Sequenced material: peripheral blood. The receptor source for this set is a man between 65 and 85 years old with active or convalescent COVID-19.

CDR3 DNA: TGTGCCAGCAGTTTGCGTCAAAGCTCTGGAAACACCATATATTTT. Translation: CASSLRQSSGNTIYF. J is TRBJ1-3 and V is TRBV28; no firm D call. The V gene's germline CDR1 is MDHEN and CDR2 SYDVKM. V was pared by 3 bases and J by 0 bases, with 9 bases between. The CDR3 runs to 15 residues.

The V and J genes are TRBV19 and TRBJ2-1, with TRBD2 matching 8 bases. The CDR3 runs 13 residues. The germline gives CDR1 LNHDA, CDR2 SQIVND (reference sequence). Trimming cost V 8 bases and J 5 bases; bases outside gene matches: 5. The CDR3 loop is CASHSGAHNEQFF. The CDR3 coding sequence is TGTGCCAGTCATAGCGGGGCTCACAATGAGCAGTTCTTC.

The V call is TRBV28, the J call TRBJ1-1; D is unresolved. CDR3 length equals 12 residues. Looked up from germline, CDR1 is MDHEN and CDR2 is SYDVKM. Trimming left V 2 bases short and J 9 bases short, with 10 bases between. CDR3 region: CASSLPTTQAFF. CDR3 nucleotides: TGTGCCAGCAGTTTACCGACAACACAAGCTTTCTTT.

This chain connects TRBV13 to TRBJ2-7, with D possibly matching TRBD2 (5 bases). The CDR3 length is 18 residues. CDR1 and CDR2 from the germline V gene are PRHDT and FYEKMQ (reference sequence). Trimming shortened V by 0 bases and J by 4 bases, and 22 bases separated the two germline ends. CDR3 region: CASSLGGAPFPLLYEQYF. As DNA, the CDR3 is TGTGCCAGCAGCTTAGGGGGAGCTCCTTTCCCGCTTCTTTACGAGCAGTACTTC.

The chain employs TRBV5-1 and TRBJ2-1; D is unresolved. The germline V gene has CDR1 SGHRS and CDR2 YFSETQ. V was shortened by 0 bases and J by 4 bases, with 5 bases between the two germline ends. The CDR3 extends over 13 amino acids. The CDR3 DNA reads TGCGCCAGCAGCTTGGACGGGTACAATGAGCAGTTCTTC. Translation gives CASSLDGYNEQFF.

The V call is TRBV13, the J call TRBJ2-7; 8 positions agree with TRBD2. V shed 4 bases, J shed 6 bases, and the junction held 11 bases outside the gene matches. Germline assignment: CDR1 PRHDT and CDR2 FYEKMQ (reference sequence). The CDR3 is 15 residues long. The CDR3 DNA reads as TGTGCCAGCAGCTACACGGGGGGGGAGCGGTCCGAGCAGTACTTC. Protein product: CASSYTGGERSEQYF.

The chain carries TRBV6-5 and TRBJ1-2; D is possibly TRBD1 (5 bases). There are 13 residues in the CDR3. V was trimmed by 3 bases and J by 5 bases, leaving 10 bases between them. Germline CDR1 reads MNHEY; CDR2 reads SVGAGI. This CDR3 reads CASSYLDRYGYTF. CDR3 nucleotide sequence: TGTGCCAGCAGTTATCTCGACAGATATGGCTACACCTTC.

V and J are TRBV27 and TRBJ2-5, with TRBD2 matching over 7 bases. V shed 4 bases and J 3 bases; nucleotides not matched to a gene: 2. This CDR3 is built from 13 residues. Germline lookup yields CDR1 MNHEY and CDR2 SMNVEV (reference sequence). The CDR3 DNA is TGTGCCAGCAGTTCGGGACTAAAAGAGACCCAGTACTTC. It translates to CASSSGLKETQYF.